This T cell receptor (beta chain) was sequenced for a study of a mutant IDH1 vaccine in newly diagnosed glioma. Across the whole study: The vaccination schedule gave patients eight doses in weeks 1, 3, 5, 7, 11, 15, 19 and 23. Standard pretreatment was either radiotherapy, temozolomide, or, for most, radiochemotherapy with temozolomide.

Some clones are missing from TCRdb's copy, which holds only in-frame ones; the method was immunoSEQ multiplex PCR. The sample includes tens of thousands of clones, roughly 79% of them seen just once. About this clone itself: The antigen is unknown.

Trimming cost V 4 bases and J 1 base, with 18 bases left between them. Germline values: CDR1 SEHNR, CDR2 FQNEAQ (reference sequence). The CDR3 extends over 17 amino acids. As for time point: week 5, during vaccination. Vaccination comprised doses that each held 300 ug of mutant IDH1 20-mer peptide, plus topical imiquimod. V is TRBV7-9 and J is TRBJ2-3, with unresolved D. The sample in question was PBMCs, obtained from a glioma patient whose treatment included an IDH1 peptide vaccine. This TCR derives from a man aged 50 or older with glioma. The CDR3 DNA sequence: TGTGCCAGCAGCTCCCCCGAGTCGGGTTTGGGCACAGATACGCAGTATTTT. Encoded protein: CASSSPESGLGTDTQYF.